The clone carrying this TCR beta chain showed up just a few times. The source of the sample is a study of T cell changes during pregnancy in multiple sclerosis. The CDR3 loop spans 17 amino acids. V was clipped by 0 bases and J by 2 bases, with 15 bases between them. In germline, CDR1 is SGHKS, CDR2 YYEKEE (reference sequence). Sequencing used immunoSEQ multiplex PCR; TCRdb keeps in-frame clones, though not all of them. This table has approximately 40,000 clones, 75% to 95% appearing once. The V call is TRBV5-5, the J call TRBJ1-3, with a possible D match to TRBD1 (5 bases). The clonotype comes from a female donor with multiple sclerosis, enrolled in a pregnancy study. The material sequenced was CD4+ T cells from peripheral blood mononuclear cells, taken before pregnancy. DNA for the CDR3: TGTGCCAGCAGCTTGGTTCCATGGGGGGGGACTGGAAACACCATATATTTT. Protein sequence: CASSLVPWGGTGNTIYF.